These 27 T cell receptor beta chains were sequenced from one sample in a study of OX40 agonist ivuxolimab in advanced cancers. Sequencing used immunoSEQ multiplex PCR; TCRdb keeps in-frame clones, though not all of them. Among roughly 150,000 clones, 94% were seen once, and the ten largest hold approximately 0.32%. The sample was CD4+ or CD8+ T cells sorted from blood, taken in a trial of the OX40 agonist ivuxolimab. The origin of the receptors is an adult with an advanced solid tumor such as melanoma, head and neck, liver or kidney cancer.

Turning to this clone: The sample has other DNA sequences that encode this CDR3 too. The CDR3 DNA is TGCGCCAGCAGCTTGGGAGGGACTAACACCGGGGAGCTGTTTTTT. Protein: CASSLGGTNTGELFF. The rearrangement joins TRBV5-1 to TRBJ2-2; a possible D gene is TRBD2 (6 bases). Trimming took off 0 bases at V and 2 bases at J, with 8 bases between the two ends. The CDR3 runs 15 residues. Germline V gene lookup returns CDR1 SGHRS and CDR2 YFSETQ.

The V call is TRBV10-3, the J call TRBJ2-1, with TRBD2 matching 8 bases. This CDR3 region has 15 residues. Germline CDR1 is ENHRY and CDR2 is SYGVKD. The J segment lost 7 bases and the V segment lost 5 bases, leaving 10 bases of the junction unmatched. CDR3 in amino acids: CAISLTSGEGNEQFF. The CDR3 nucleotides read TGTGCCATCAGTTTAACTAGCGGCGAGGGGAATGAGCAGTTCTTC.

CDR3 DNA: TGTGCCAGCAGCAGTTCTAGCGCCGGTGCCGGGGAGCTGTTTTTT. Its protein is CASSSSSAGAGELFF. The chain employs TRBV5-4 and TRBJ2-2, with D perhaps matching TRBD2 (6 bases). The V end was cut by 4 bases, the J end by 6 bases, with 16 bases between. The CDR3 has 15 residues. Germline V gene data show CDR1 as SGHNT and CDR2 as YYREEE (reference sequence).

This chain uses TRBV5-5 with TRBJ1-1; D gene ambiguous. The CDR3 runs 14 residues. Germline V lookup: CDR1 SGHKS, CDR2 YYEKEE (reference sequence). The V end lost 4 bases, the J end lost 8 bases, and 18 bases lay between the germline ends. CDR3 sequence: CASSQRVSPGEAFF. The CDR3 DNA sequence: TGTGCCAGCAGCCAACGGGTTAGCCCGGGAGAAGCTTTCTTT.

This rearrangement joins TRBV7-2 to TRBJ2-4; D may be TRBD1 (5 bases). The CDR3 is 13 residues long. Per germline, CDR1 SGHTA and CDR2 FQGNSA. V was cut by 7 bases and J by 6 bases, with 13 bases left in between. CDR3 protein: CASKLSRGNIQYF. DNA of the CDR3: TGTGCCAGCAAGCTTAGTAGGGGAAACATTCAGTACTTC.

The rearrangement joins TRBV18 to TRBJ2-3; no reliable D call. Trimming stripped 2 bases from V and 1 base from J, with 4 bases between. CDR3 length: 13 amino acids. Germline loops: CDR1 KGHSH, CDR2 LQKENI. The CDR3 is CASSPEGTDTQYF. DNA of the CDR3: TGTGCCAGCTCACCAGAGGGCACAGATACGCAGTATTTT.

The V and J genes are TRBV19 and TRBJ2-7; D may be TRBD2 (6 bases). Germline-derived CDR1 and CDR2 are LNHDA and SQIVND (reference sequence). The CDR3 length is 16 residues. Trimming cost V 3 bases and J 0 bases, with 15 bases left between them. This chain's CDR3 is CASSMRGGRSSYEQYF. The CDR3 region has the DNA TGTGCCAGTAGTATGAGGGGAGGCAGGAGCTCCTACGAGCAGTACTTC.

The J gene is TRBJ1-2, the V gene TRBV10-3, with 7 bases matching TRBD1. V gave up 7 bases and J gave up 2 bases; unmatched junction bases: 4. There are 13 residues in the CDR3. CDR1 and CDR2 from the germline V gene are ENHRY and SYGVKD. This CDR3 is CAITPTGNYGYTF. The DNA of the CDR3 is TGTGCCATCACCCCGACAGGGAACTATGGCTACACCTTC.

V and J are TRBV18 and TRBJ2-7; tentatively, D is TRBD1 or TRBD2 (6 bases each). This CDR3 region has 14 residues. The germline V gene has CDR1 KGHSH and CDR2 LQKENI. The V end was cut by 6 bases, the J end by 7 bases, with 19 bases between. Here the CDR3 reads CASSLPAGRGEQYF. The DNA of the CDR3 is TGTGCCAGCTCTCTCCCAGCGGGCAGGGGTGAGCAGTACTTC.

This sequence joins TRBV18 and TRBJ1-1; D is ambiguous. The CDR3 covers 14 residues. Germline V lookup: CDR1 KGHSH, CDR2 LQKENI. V was cut by 1 base and J by 2 bases, with 8 bases left in between. The CDR3 loop reads CASSPLGGNTEAFF. DNA of the CDR3: TGTGCCAGCTCACCACTCGGCGGCAACACTGAAGCTTTCTTT. The full variable domain, its missing parts supplied by reference TRBV18 and TRBJ1-1, is NAGVMQNPRHLVRRRGQEARLRCSPMKGHSHVYWYRQLPEEGLKFMVYLQKENIIDESGMPKERFSAEFPKEGPSILRIQQVVRGDSAAYFCASSPLGGNTEAFFGQGTRLTVV.

The chain uses TRBV6-5 and TRBJ1-5; 7 bases align to TRBD1. V was pared by 5 bases and J by 4 bases, with 8 bases of the junction left unmatched. The CDR3 is 15 residues long. Looked up from germline, CDR1 is MNHEY and CDR2 is SVGAGI. The CDR3 nucleotides read TGTGCCAGCAGTCCCACAGGGGTCGGGAATCAGCCCCAGCATTTT. Its protein is CASSPTGVGNQPQHF.

The V call is TRBV2, the J call TRBJ2-5; the match to TRBD2 covers 7 bases. Germline V gene sequence: CDR1 SNHLY, CDR2 FYNNEI. V trimming: 7 bases; J trimming: 1 base; junction bases outside the gene matches: 15. This CDR3 region has 17 residues. The CDR3, as DNA: TGTGCCAGCAACCCTGGCCGGGGAGGGTCGATCCAAGAGACCCAGTACTTC. Protein product: CASNPGRGGSIQETQYF.

CDR3 sequence reads: CASSRGGSPLHF. CDR3 DNA sequence: TGTGCCAGCAGTCGGGGGGGCTCACCCCTCCACTTT. The V and J genes are TRBV6-6 and TRBJ1-6, with D perhaps TRBD1 (6 bases). Germline CDR1 MNHNY, CDR2 SVGAGI (reference sequence). The CDR3 loop spans 12 amino acids. The V gene lost 5 bases and the J gene lost 10 bases, with 9 bases spanning the gap.

V usage is TRBV7-9 and J usage is TRBJ2-1; 7 bases agree with TRBD2. Germline V gene data show CDR1 as SEHNR and CDR2 as FQNEAQ (reference sequence). The CDR3 covers 15 residues. Trimming took 2 bases from V and 10 from J; bases not matched to a gene: 11. CDR3 residues: CASSLSGGSTGEQFF. The CDR3 DNA is TGTGCCAGCAGCTTAAGTGGCGGGAGTACGGGCGAGCAGTTCTTC.

This chain joins TRBV9 and TRBJ2-2; the D gene is possibly TRBD2 (5 bases). V was trimmed by 2 bases and J by 1 base, leaving 9 bases between them. Looked up from germline, CDR1 is SGDLS and CDR2 is YYNGEE. This CDR3 contains 15 residues. CDR3 in DNA: TGTGCCAGCAGCGTTGAGGGCCTGAACACCGGGGAGCTGTTTTTT. The encoded protein is CASSVEGLNTGELFF.

The chain links TRBV9 to TRBJ1-1; D not resolved. V gave up 0 bases and J gave up 3 bases, with 3 bases separating them. Germline V gene data show CDR1 as SGDLS and CDR2 as YYNGEE. CDR3 size: 12 residues. The CDR3 DNA follows: TGTGCCAGCAGCGTAGAGGACACTGAAGCTTTCTTT. Translated: CASSVEDTEAFF.

CDR3 coding DNA: TGTGCCGAGGGGAGGAACACTGAAGCTTTCTTT. Its translation: CAEGRNTEAFF. The rearrangement joins TRBV30 to TRBJ1-1, with a weak D call TRBD1 (5 bases). CDR1 and CDR2 from the germline V gene are GTSNPN and SVGIG (reference sequence). V was trimmed by 8 bases and J by 1 base, leaving 8 bases between them. The CDR3 has 11 residues.

The V call is TRBV28, the J call TRBJ2-1, with 10 positions matching TRBD2. With 4 bases clipped from V and 4 bases from J, the junction kept 7 bases outside the gene matches. This CDR3 contains 16 residues. Germline lookup yields CDR1 MDHEN and CDR2 SYDVKM. CDR3 protein: CASSSAGTSDYNEQFF. The DNA of the CDR3 is TGTGCCAGCAGTTCAGCCGGGACTAGCGATTACAATGAGCAGTTCTTC.

The chain is built from TRBV5-6 and TRBJ1-5; D not resolved. The CDR3 extends over 14 amino acids. The V end lost 0 bases, the J end lost 2 bases, and 6 bases lay between the germline ends. CDR1 and CDR2 from the germline V gene are SGHDT and YYEEEE. CDR3 loop: CASSLGLGNQPQHF. CDR3 sequence (DNA): TGTGCCAGCAGCTTGGGGCTCGGCAATCAGCCCCAGCATTTT.

The chain recombines TRBV27 with TRBJ1-4; the D gene is possibly TRBD1 (5 bases). The germline V gene has CDR1 MNHEY and CDR2 SMNVEV (reference sequence). CDR3 length: 14 amino acids. V was clipped by 6 bases and J by 3 bases, with 11 bases between them. As DNA, the CDR3 is TGTGCCAGCAGAGTCTTAGGGGCTAATGAAAAACTGTTTTTT. Protein product: CASRVLGANEKLFF.

The V gene is TRBV19, the J gene TRBJ1-5, with TRBD1 matching 8 bases. The CDR3 has 18 amino acids. The V gene's germline CDR1 is LNHDA and CDR2 SQIVND (reference sequence). Trimming cost V 5 bases and J 0 bases; bases outside gene matches: 12. CDR3 in amino acids: CASSVDGQGFHSNQPQHF. CDR3 nucleotide sequence: TGTGCCAGTAGTGTCGACGGACAGGGCTTCCATAGCAATCAGCCCCAGCATTTT.

V usage is TRBV2 and J usage is TRBJ1-1; 8 bases are a match to TRBD1. This CDR3 contains 15 residues. Per germline, CDR1 SNHLY and CDR2 FYNNEI. V was pared by 8 bases and J by 0 bases, with 8 bases of the junction left unmatched. CDR3 in DNA: TGTGCCAGCCACCCCAGGGGGCGCGTGAACACTGAAGCTTTCTTT. It specifies CASHPRGRVNTEAFF.

The CDR3 coding sequence is TGCGCCAGCAGCCAAGAAAGGGGACTAGCCCATGAGCAGTTCTTC. The encoded protein is CASSQERGLAHEQFF. The V and J genes are TRBV4-3 and TRBJ2-1; the match to TRBD2 covers 9 bases. V was pared by 0 bases and J by 8 bases, with 5 bases of the junction left unmatched. Per the germline V gene, CDR1 is LGHNA and CDR2 is YSLEER. The CDR3 spans 15 residues.

The chain recombines TRBV7-2 with TRBJ2-2, with D uncertain. The V gene lost 1 base and the J gene lost 9 bases, with 15 bases spanning the gap. CDR1 is SGHTA and CDR2 is FQGNSA in the germline V gene. There are 15 residues in the CDR3. The CDR3 nucleotides are TGTGCCAGCAGCTTAGGGGCCAGTTACTCCAGGGAGCTGTTTTTT. Translation: CASSLGASYSRELFF.

This rearrangement joins TRBV2 to TRBJ1-1; weak D call: TRBD1 (5 bases). V lost 6 bases and J lost 1, with 18 bases in between. Germline CDR1 is SNHLY and CDR2 is FYNNEI. This CDR3 is 16 amino acids long. The CDR3 DNA reads as TGTGCCAGCAGCACAGGACGGGGCCGGGAGAACACTGAAGCTTTCTTT. As protein: CASSTGRGRENTEAFF.

This rearrangement joins TRBV19 to TRBJ1-5, with D tentatively TRBD1 (6 bases). The V end lost 4 bases, the J end lost 4 bases, and 11 bases lay between the germline ends. CDR3 length: 14 residues. Germline CDR1 LNHDA, CDR2 SQIVND (reference sequence). Here the CDR3 DNA reads TGTGCCAGTAGTACCCCAGGGACAAATCAGCCCCAGCATTTT. Its protein product is CASSTPGTNQPQHF.

This clone was recorded only once. Within the sample, other DNA sequences also encode this same CDR3. The chain is built from TRBV5-6 and TRBJ1-2, with 7 bases identical to TRBD1. Unmatched junction bases numbered 8, after V lost 3 bases and J lost 0 bases. Germline loops: CDR1 SGHDT, CDR2 YYEEEE. The length of the CDR3 is 16 residues. The DNA of the CDR3 is TGTGCCAGCAGCTCCAGGGGGGGTCGAGCTAACTATGGCTACACCTTC. Its translation is CASSSRGGRANYGYTF.